This paragraph reports one T cell receptor (beta chain). The antigen is unknown. These data are taken from a study of T cells after posttransplantation cyclophosphamide. Whole-study findings and limits: Later post-transplant blood repertoires were often dominated by donor CD8+ memory clones.

Clones were sequenced by immunoSEQ multiplex PCR, and TCRdb holds only the in-frame ones, with some missing. The sample has about 52,000 clones, 90% to 95% seen once. This CDR3 has 15 residues. Trimming removed 1 base from V and 9 bases from J; junction bases left unmatched: 10. The V gene's germline CDR1 is MNHNS and CDR2 SASEGT. The chain links TRBV6-1 to TRBJ2-5, with 8 bases fitting TRBD1. The sample was PBMCs. This TCR derives from a woman in her 30s in good health and a related stem cell transplant donor. The CDR3 region has the DNA TGTGCCAGCAGTGAAGAAGTATCAGGGGGCCTCCCCCAGTACTTC. Translating it yields CASSEEVSGGLPQYF.